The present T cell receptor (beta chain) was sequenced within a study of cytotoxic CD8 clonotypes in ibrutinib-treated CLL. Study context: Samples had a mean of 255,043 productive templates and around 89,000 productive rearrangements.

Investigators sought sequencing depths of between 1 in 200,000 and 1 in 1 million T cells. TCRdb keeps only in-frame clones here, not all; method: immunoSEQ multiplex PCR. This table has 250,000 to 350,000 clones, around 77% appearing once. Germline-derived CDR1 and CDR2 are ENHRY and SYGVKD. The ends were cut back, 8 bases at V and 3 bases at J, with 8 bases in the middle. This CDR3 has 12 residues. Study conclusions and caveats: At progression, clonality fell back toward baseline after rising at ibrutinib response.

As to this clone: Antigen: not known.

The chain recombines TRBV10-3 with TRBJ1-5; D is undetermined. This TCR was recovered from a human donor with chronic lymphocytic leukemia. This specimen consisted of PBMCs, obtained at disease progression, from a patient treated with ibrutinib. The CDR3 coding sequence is TGTGCCATCGGTCAATTCAATCAGCCCCAGCATTTT. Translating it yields CAIGQFNQPQHF.